Listed below are T cell receptor beta chains from one sample, sequenced in a study of T cells in Graves' hyperthyroidism and ophthalmopathy. TCRdb called the multiplex PCR reads again in MiXCR, with one record for every CDR3 protein. The sample records around 600,000 distinct CDR3 sequences, less than 45% being singletons. Specimen: peripheral blood or thyroid tissue (not recorded which). These receptors all come from an adult man with Graves' disease, either hyperthyroidism or ophthalmopathy (not recorded which). Each CDR3 is given with its conserved first and last residue. A D gene is named only where the DNA matches it firmly. Part of the rows lack a size; the others show once, few, many or a class for expanded clones.

clone_size	v_call	d_call	j_call	cdr3_nt	cdr3_aa
-	TRBV20-1	-	TRBJ2-5	TGCAGTGCTCCACCCCAGTACTTC	CSAPPQYF
-	TRBV24-1	-	TRBJ1-6	TGTGCCGGTTTGGGTTCACCCCTCCACTTT	CAGLGSPLHF
few	TRBV7-2	-	TRBJ1-1	TGTGCCAGCAGCTTATTGACAGGACCAATTTTCATGAACACTGAAGCTTTCTTT	CASSLLTGPIFMNTEAFF
-	TRBV12-3/TRBV12-4	TRBD1	TRBJ1-2	TGTGCCAACAGTCCGGACAGGGGTGACTATGGCTACACCTTC	CANSPDRGDYGYTF
-	TRBV25-1	-	TRBJ1-2	TGTGCCAGCAGCTCGGATTCGACAGGCCACTATGGCCACACCTTC	CASSSDSTGHYGHTF
many	TRBV24-1	-	TRBJ2-5	TGTGCCACCAGTGATCCCTGGACCGGGGAGCATACCCAGTACTTC	CATSDPWTGEHTQYF
-	TRBV11-2	TRBD2	TRBJ2-2	TGTGCCAGCAGCACTAGGACTAGCAGAAACGGGGAGCTGTTTTTT	CASSTRTSRNGELFF
-	TRBV7-2	-	TRBJ2-6	TGTGCCAGCACCCCGGGGACAGGGGCCAACGTCCTGACTTTC	CASTPGTGANVLTF
-	TRBV7-9	-	TRBJ1-5	TGTGCCAGCAGCTCCCCCCGGGGGGCTGGCAATCAGCCCCAGCATTTT	CASSSPRGAGNQPQHF
-	TRBV20-1	TRBD2	TRBJ2-5	TGCAGTGCTAGGACTAGCCCGGAAAGGACAAAAGAGACCCAGTACTTC	CSARTSPERTKETQYF
-	TRBV9	-	TRBJ1-5	TGTGCCAGCAGCCTCTACCCCGGGACAAAGGATCAGCCCCAGCATTTT	CASSLYPGTKDQPQHF
-	TRBV25-1	-	TRBJ1-3	TGTAGCCCTTCCACTGGAAACACCATATATTTT	CSPSTGNTIYF
-	TRBV2	-	TRBJ1-5	TGTGCCAGCAGTCGAACAGGGCTGAAATATAGCAATCAGCCCCAGCATTTT	CASSRTGLKYSNQPQHF
-	TRBV25-1	-	TRBJ1-2	TGTGGGACAGCGCTTTTTTATGGCTACACCTTC	CGTALFYGYTF
-	TRBV7-8	-	TRBJ2-5	TGTGCCAGCAGCCCGGCGACAGGAGAATTCAAAGAGACCCAGTACTTC	CASSPATGEFKETQYF
few	TRBV7-9	-	TRBJ2-2	TGTGCCAGCAGCCTCCCGGAGTGGATCGGGGAGCTGTTTTTT	CASSLPEWIGELFF